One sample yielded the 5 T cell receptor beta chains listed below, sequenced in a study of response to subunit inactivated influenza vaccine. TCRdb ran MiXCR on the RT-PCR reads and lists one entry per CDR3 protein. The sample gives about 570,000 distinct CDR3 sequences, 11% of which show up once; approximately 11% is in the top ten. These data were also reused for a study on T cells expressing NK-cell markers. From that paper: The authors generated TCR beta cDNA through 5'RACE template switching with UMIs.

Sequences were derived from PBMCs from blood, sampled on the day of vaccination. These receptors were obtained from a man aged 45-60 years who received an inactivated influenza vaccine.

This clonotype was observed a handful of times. Here the CDR3 reads CSARDGAGGSNQPQHF. The CDR3 DNA sequence: TGCAGTGCTAGAGATGGGGCAGGGGGGAGCAATCAGCCCCAGCATTTT. V usage is TRBV20-1 and J usage is TRBJ1-5; 7 positions agree with TRBD1. The trim removed 0 bases at V and 1 base at J, leaving 6 bases unmatched. The CDR3 consists of 16 residues. Germline CDR1 and CDR2: DFQATT and SNEGSKA (reference sequence).

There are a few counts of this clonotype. The CDR3 coding sequence is TGTGCCATCATGGCGGGGAACACAGATACGCAGTATTTT. Residues: CAIMAGNTDTQYF. V usage is TRBV10-3 and J usage is TRBJ2-3; D may be TRBD2 (6 bases). This CDR3 comprises 13 residues. Germline-derived CDR1 and CDR2 are ENHRY and SYGVKD. V lost 7 bases, J lost 2 bases, and 10 bases lay in between.

CDR3 region: CAGRENNEQFF. The CDR3 region has the DNA TGTGCCGGGAGGGAAAACAATGAGCAGTTCTTC. V gene TRBV11-2 combines with J gene TRBJ2-1; 7 bases align to TRBD2. V lost 11 bases to trimming and J lost 5 bases; unmatched junction nucleotides: 3. This CDR3 is built from 11 residues. In germline, CDR1 is SGHAT, CDR2 FQNNGV.

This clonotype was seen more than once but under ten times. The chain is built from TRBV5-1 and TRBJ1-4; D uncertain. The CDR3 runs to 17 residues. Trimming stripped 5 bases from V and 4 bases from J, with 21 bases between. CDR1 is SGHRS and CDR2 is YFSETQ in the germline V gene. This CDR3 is CASRALGSGRFNEKLFF. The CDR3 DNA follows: TGCGCCAGCAGGGCACTAGGGAGCGGACGGTTTAATGAAAAACTGTTTTTT.

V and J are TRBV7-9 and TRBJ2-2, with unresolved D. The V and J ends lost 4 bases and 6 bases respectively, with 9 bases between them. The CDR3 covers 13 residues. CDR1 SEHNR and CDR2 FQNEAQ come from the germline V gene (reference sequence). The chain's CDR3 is CASSYGQAGELFF. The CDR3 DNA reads TGTGCCAGCAGCTATGGCCAGGCCGGGGAGCTGTTTTTT.